The 30 T cell receptor beta chains given below trace back to one sample, sequenced in a study of cytomegalovirus exposure and HLA in healthy donors. The PCR made use of 60 Vbeta and 13 Jbeta primers. The data were produced by immunoSEQ multiplex PCR, yet TCRdb's version contains in-frame clones alone and is incomplete. The table lists 150,000 to 200,000 clones, about 85% of them singletons, with 1.5% to 2.5% in the top ten. The material sequenced was PBMCs. The receptors here all came from a man in his late teens or twenties in good health and CMV-seronegative.

The chain has TRBV6-1 and TRBJ1-5; 12 bases map to TRBD1. The V gene's germline CDR1 is MNHNS and CDR2 SASEGT. The J segment lost 0 bases and the V segment lost 4 bases, leaving 13 bases of the junction unmatched. The CDR3 consists of 20 residues. Here the CDR3 reads CASSVARDRGQFLSNQPQHF. CDR3 in DNA: TGTGCCAGCAGTGTCGCAAGGGACAGGGGGCAGTTCCTTAGCAATCAGCCCCAGCATTTT.

J is TRBJ1-1 and V is TRBV2; 9 positions match TRBD1. CDR1 SNHLY and CDR2 FYNNEI come from the germline V gene. This CDR3 spans 16 amino acids. V dropped 4 bases and J dropped 6; count of bases not matched to a gene: 12. The CDR3 bases are TGTGCCAGCAGTGCGGGACAGGGAACTCATGGGGCTGAAGCTTTCTTT. The encoded protein is CASSAGQGTHGAEAFF.

This clone was found once. The J gene is TRBJ2-7, the V gene TRBV20-1, with D possibly matching TRBD1 (5 bases). V lost 4 bases to trimming and J lost 2 bases, with 6 bases between them. The CDR3 runs 11 residues. The germline V gene encodes CDR1 DFQATT and CDR2 SNEGSKA (reference sequence). For the CDR3, the DNA is TGCAGTGCTACGACAGCCTACGAGCAGTACTTC. Its translation: CSATTAYEQYF.

V and J are TRBV4-1 and TRBJ2-4, with 13 bases matching TRBD2. V shed 3 bases and J 3 bases; nucleotides not matched to a gene: 8. The germline CDR1 and CDR2 sequences are MGHRA and YSYEKL. The CDR3 totals 18 residues. CDR3 sequence (DNA): TGCGCCAGCAGCCACGGACTAGCGGGAGTATTAGGCAAAAACATTCAGTACTTC. It codes for CASSHGLAGVLGKNIQYF.

This chain links TRBV13 with TRBJ2-7; D is unclear. The V and J ends lost 0 bases and 4 bases respectively, with 22 bases between them. The germline CDR1 and CDR2 sequences are PRHDT and FYEKMQ (reference sequence). The CDR3 has 18 amino acids. The CDR3 DNA reads as TGTGCCAGCAGCTTAGGCCGTCTTAGCCACTACACCCCGTACGAGCAGTACTTC. It encodes CASSLGRLSHYTPYEQYF.

DNA of the CDR3: TGTGCCAGCAGCTCCCCTGTAGGGGGGGGGTCCTACAATGAGCAGTTCTTC. Encoded protein: CASSSPVGGGSYNEQFF. This chain connects TRBV5-4 to TRBJ2-1; tentatively, D is TRBD2 (7 bases). Trimming removed 3 bases from V and 1 base from J, with 17 bases in between. The CDR3 consists of 17 residues. Germline V lookup: CDR1 SGHNT, CDR2 YYREEE (reference sequence).

The V and J genes are TRBV7-2 and TRBJ2-5; 7 nucleotides align to TRBD2. V was clipped by 4 bases and J by 2 bases; unmatched bases: 4. The germline V gene has CDR1 SGHTA and CDR2 FQGNSA. The CDR3 loop spans 14 amino acids. The chain's CDR3 is CASSSSSGQETQYF. The CDR3 DNA sequence: TGTGCCAGCAGCTCTTCTAGCGGACAAGAGACCCAGTACTTC.

This sequence joins TRBV5-4 and TRBJ2-7; D call uncertain. Trimming took off 5 bases at V and 2 bases at J, with 14 bases between the two ends. CDR1 and CDR2 from the germline V gene are SGHNT and YYREEE (reference sequence). The CDR3 is 14 residues long. Here the CDR3 DNA reads TGTGCCAGCAGATCAGGATTTGAAACCTACGAGCAGTACTTC. It is translated as CASRSGFETYEQYF.

This chain uses TRBV6-1 with TRBJ2-1; D is undetermined. V was clipped by 7 bases and J by 0 bases, with 7 bases between them. The CDR3 covers 13 residues. CDR1 MNHNS and CDR2 SASEGT come from the germline V gene. The CDR3 region is CASMAPSYNEQFF. In nucleotides, the CDR3 is TGTGCCAGCATGGCACCCTCCTACAATGAGCAGTTCTTC.

The chain employs TRBV30 and TRBJ2-3, with 10 nucleotides matching TRBD1. V lost 1 base, J lost 5 bases, and 12 bases stayed unmatched. CDR3 length: 17 residues. Germline-derived CDR1 and CDR2 are GTSNPN and SVGIG (reference sequence). The CDR3: CAWSGGVRDRGEDTQYF. CDR3 in DNA: TGTGCCTGGAGTGGAGGGGTGAGGGACAGGGGTGAAGATACGCAGTATTTT.

This chain connects TRBV5-1 to TRBJ2-5; TRBD1 might be the D (7 bases). Gene TRBJ2-7 matches the end of the DNA better, so the J call may be wrong. Germline assignment: CDR1 SGHRS and CDR2 YFSETQ. This CDR3 is built from 15 residues. CDR3 coding DNA: TGCGCCAGCAGCCCTCAGGGGGGACCCTCCTACGAGCAGTACTTC. Translated: CASSPQGGPSYEQYF.

V and J are TRBV11-2 and TRBJ2-2; TRBD2 is a possible D gene (7 bases). V lost 4 bases and J lost 1, with 19 bases in between. This CDR3 comprises 18 residues. From germline, CDR1 is SGHAT and CDR2 FQNNGV. Here the CDR3 DNA reads TGTGCCAGCAGCTGGGGGCGGGAGTTGGTTGGGAACACCGGGGAGCTGTTTTTT. Encoded protein: CASSWGRELVGNTGELFF.

V usage is TRBV10-3 and J usage is TRBJ1-6, with 9 bases identical to TRBD1. V shed 10 bases, J shed 7 bases, and the junction held 8 bases outside the gene matches. From germline, CDR1 is ENHRY and CDR2 SYGVKD. This CDR3 contains 14 residues. The CDR3 reads CATQGQGWNSPLHF. For the CDR3, the DNA is TGTGCCACCCAGGGACAGGGTTGGAATTCACCCCTCCACTTT.

The chain has TRBV29-1 and TRBJ2-7, with a weak D call TRBD2 (6 bases). CDR1 is SQVTM and CDR2 is ANQGSEA in the germline V gene. The CDR3 consists of 14 residues. The germline V and J ends were trimmed by 7 bases and 3 bases, with 19 bases remaining between them. The DNA for the CDR3 is TGCAGCGGTCGGGACTCCTGGGGAGGCTACGAGCAGTACTTC. Its translation is CSGRDSWGGYEQYF.

The chain links TRBV7-9 to TRBJ1-6; 10 bases map to TRBD1. The CDR3 has 16 amino acids. V lost 0 bases and J lost 10; bases outside the gene matches: 6. From germline, CDR1 is SEHNR and CDR2 FQNEAQ (reference sequence). The CDR3 DNA follows: TGTGCCAGCAGCTTAGCTTCCGGGACAGGGGTATCACCCCTCCACTTT. Encoded protein: CASSLASGTGVSPLHF.

This clone was observed a few times. The V and J genes are TRBV27 and TRBJ2-5; D is perhaps TRBD1 (5 bases). The germline V gene encodes CDR1 MNHEY and CDR2 SMNVEV (reference sequence). The CDR3 runs to 13 residues. V lost 3 bases to trimming and J lost 2 bases, with 7 bases between them. The CDR3 DNA reads as TGTGCCAGCAGTTTGACAGAACAAGAGACCCAGTACTTC. This encodes CASSLTEQETQYF.

The V gene is TRBV27, the J gene TRBJ2-2; weak D call: TRBD1 (5 bases). The germline V and J ends were trimmed by 7 bases and 6 bases, with 6 bases remaining between them. From germline, CDR1 is MNHEY and CDR2 SMNVEV (reference sequence). The CDR3 sequence is 11 residues long. The CDR3 DNA reads as TGTGCCAGCAAGGGGTCCGGGGAGCTGTTTTTT. It yields the protein CASKGSGELFF.

This clone was recorded once. The chain is built from TRBV28 and TRBJ2-2, with 8 nucleotides matching TRBD1. J gave up 3 bases and V 5 bases, and 5 bases lay outside the gene matches. CDR1 and CDR2 (germline): MDHEN, SYDVKM. The CDR3 has 15 amino acids. This chain's CDR3 is CASSPGGRDTGELFF. DNA for the CDR3: TGTGCCAGCAGTCCAGGGGGCAGGGACACCGGGGAGCTGTTTTTT.

The V call is TRBV6-5, the J call TRBJ1-2; TRBD1 is a possible D gene (5 bases). This CDR3 spans 15 amino acids. V dropped 4 bases and J dropped 1 base, with 13 bases sitting between them. CDR1 and CDR2 (germline): MNHEY, SVGAGI. The CDR3 region has the DNA TGTGCCAGCAGTTCCATTCTGGACATTAACTATGGCTACACCTTC. Amino acid sequence: CASSSILDINYGYTF.

The rearrangement uses TRBV5-6 and TRBJ2-1; 13 bases fit TRBD2. The V gene's germline CDR1 is SGHDT and CDR2 YYEEEE. The CDR3 is 14 residues long. Trimming took 5 bases from V and 5 from J; bases not matched to a gene: 1. The CDR3 bases are TGTGCCAGCAGGGGACTAGCGGGAAACAATGAGCAGTTCTTC. Its protein is CASRGLAGNNEQFF. Supplemented by reference TRBV5-6 and TRBJ2-1, the full variable domain reads DAGVTQSPTHLIKTRGQQVTLRCSPKSGHDTVSWYQQALGQGPQFIFQYYEEEERQRGNFPDRFSGHQFPNYSSELNVNALLLGDSALYLCASRGLAGNNEQFFGPGTRLTVL.

In this sample, this clone turned up a few times. The V and J genes are TRBV28 and TRBJ2-1, with 12 bases aligning to TRBD2. The trim removed 6 bases at V and 6 bases at J, leaving 6 bases unmatched. Germline-derived CDR1 and CDR2 are MDHEN and SYDVKM. The CDR3 sequence is 15 residues long. As DNA, the CDR3 is TGTGCCAGCAGCCCTCCTAGCGGGAGGGGCAATGAGCAGTTCTTC. Its protein product is CASSPPSGRGNEQFF.

The chain combines TRBV19 with TRBJ2-1, with D maybe TRBD2 (5 bases). The CDR3 length is 11 residues. The V and J ends lost 3 bases and 9 bases respectively, with 6 bases between them. The germline V gene encodes CDR1 LNHDA and CDR2 SQIVND (reference sequence). This CDR3 reads CASSMGSEQFF. CDR3 in DNA: TGTGCCAGTAGTATGGGGAGTGAGCAGTTCTTC. Full variable domain (missing parts from reference TRBV19 and TRBJ2-1): DGGITQSPKYLFRKEGQNVTLSCEQNLNHDAMYWYRQDPGQGLRLIYYSQIVNDFQKGDIAEGYSVSREKKESFPLTVTSAQKNPTAFYLCASSMGSEQFFGPGTRLTVL.

The genes are TRBV6-1 and TRBJ2-7, with no clear D. Trimming removed 0 bases at V and 7 bases at J, with 10 bases between. Germline V CDR1 and CDR2: MNHNS, SASEGT. The CDR3 loop spans 13 amino acids. The DNA of the CDR3 is TGTGCCAGCAGTGAAGCGCTCGCAGATGAGCAGTACTTC. Residues: CASSEALADEQYF.

The chain combines TRBV2 with TRBJ1-6; D gene uncertain. Germline-derived CDR1 and CDR2 are SNHLY and FYNNEI. Trimming stripped 7 bases from V and 6 bases from J, with 19 bases between. The CDR3 totals 16 residues. CDR3 sequence: CASTLAGTSGNSPLHF. CDR3 coding DNA: TGTGCCAGCACCCTGGCGGGTACTTCGGGTAATTCACCCCTCCACTTT. Full variable domain (remainder filled in from reference TRBV2 and TRBJ1-6): EPEVTQTPSHQVTQMGQEVILRCVPISNHLYFYWYRQILGQKVEFLVSFYNNEISEKSEIFDDQFSVERPDGSNFTLKIRSTKLEDSAMYFCASTLAGTSGNSPLHFGNGTRLTVT.

The genes are TRBV7-2 and TRBJ2-3; the D gene is possibly TRBD2 (5 bases). V gave up 1 base and J gave up 3 bases, with 11 bases separating them. CDR3 length equals 15 residues. CDR1 is SGHTA and CDR2 is FQGNSA in the germline V gene. CDR3: CASSLVTGMTDTQYF. The CDR3 DNA reads as TGTGCCAGCAGCTTAGTTACCGGGATGACAGATACGCAGTATTTT.

The V call is TRBV15, the J call TRBJ2-1; D unresolved. The CDR3 sequence is 18 residues long. Trimming stripped 3 bases from V and 6 bases from J, with 24 bases between. CDR1 and CDR2 (germline): LNHNV, YYDKDF (reference sequence). CDR3 DNA: TGTGCCACCAGCAGCAGCGTGACCGGGTCACGAGAGGTCAATGAGCAGTTCTTC. The encoded protein is CATSSSVTGSREVNEQFF. Using reference TRBV15 and TRBJ2-1 for the parts outside the CDR3, the full variable domain is DAMVIQNPRYQVTQFGKPVTLSCSQTLNHNVMYWYQQKSSQAPKLLFHYYDKDFNNEADTPDNFQSRRPNTSFCFLDIRSPGLGDTAMYLCATSSSVTGSREVNEQFFGPGTRLTVL.

V usage is TRBV6-1 and J usage is TRBJ1-4, with D tentatively TRBD1 (5 bases). Germline assignment: CDR1 MNHNS and CDR2 SASEGT. The CDR3 loop spans 14 amino acids. V was pared by 6 bases and J by 2 bases, with 10 bases between. In DNA, the CDR3 is TGTGCCAGCAGATACCAGGGTACTAATGAAAAACTGTTTTTT. It encodes CASRYQGTNEKLFF.

The chain recombines TRBV19 with TRBJ1-1; D gene unclear. The germline V gene encodes CDR1 LNHDA and CDR2 SQIVND (reference sequence). V was cut by 10 bases and J by 1 base, with 13 bases left in between. There are 13 residues in the CDR3. CDR3 bases: TGTGCCACCAAACTCCTCACGAACACTGAAGCTTTCTTT. Its translation: CATKLLTNTEAFF. Full variable domain (remainder filled in from reference TRBV19 and TRBJ1-1): DGGITQSPKYLFRKEGQNVTLSCEQNLNHDAMYWYRQDPGQGLRLIYYSQIVNDFQKGDIAEGYSVSREKKESFPLTVTSAQKNPTAFYLCATKLLTNTEAFFGQGTRLTVV.

The rearrangement links TRBV15 to TRBJ2-7; TRBD1 matches 8 bases. J lost 3 bases, V lost 1 base, and 5 bases had no gene match. Germline V lookup: CDR1 LNHNV, CDR2 YYDKDF (reference sequence). The CDR3 sequence is 15 residues long. The CDR3 here is CATSRAGQAVYEQYF. The CDR3 DNA is TGTGCCACCAGCAGAGCGGGACAGGCCGTCTACGAGCAGTACTTC.

This chain links TRBV5-4 with TRBJ2-2, with TRBD1 matching 10 bases. The V and J ends lost 0 bases and 6 bases, in that order; junction bases with no gene match: 5. From germline, CDR1 is SGHNT and CDR2 YYREEE (reference sequence). This CDR3 comprises 16 residues. Here the CDR3 reads CASSLGTGGTSGELFF. CDR3 in DNA: TGTGCCAGCAGCTTGGGGACAGGGGGTACGTCCGGGGAGCTGTTTTTT.